The rows below give T cell receptor beta chains drawn from one sample of a study of shared clonotypes between healthy human individuals. The assay was immunoSEQ multiplex PCR, and TCRdb's table has in-frame clones only and misses some. The sample holds fewer than 850,000 clones, around 72% seen once. The sequencing sample was made of memory CD4+ T cells sorted from blood. These TCRs come from a woman in her twenties or thirties in good health. CDR3s include the opening cysteine and the closing phenylalanine or tryptophan. The order of the fields is clone size, V gene, D gene, J gene, CDR3 protein, CDR3 DNA. A D gene is named only where the DNA matches it firmly. A clone size is listed for some rows: how often the clone was seen (once, few, many), or a class if it is expanded.

.	TRBV4-1	TRBD2	TRBJ2-7	CASSQVTGVAGGSYEQYF	TGCGCCAGCAGCCAAGTAACAGGAGTAGCGGGAGGGTCCTACGAGCAGTACTTC
.	TRBV19	.	TRBJ2-7	CAKTYEQYF	TGTGCCAAGACCTACGAGCAGTACTTC
few	TRBV11-2	TRBD1	TRBJ1-2	CASTRTGANYGYTF	TGTGCCAGCACTCGGACAGGGGCAAACTATGGCTACACCTTC
.	TRBV7-2	.	TRBJ2-2	CASSLVALVDGELFF	TGTGCCAGCAGCTTAGTCGCGCTAGTAGACGGGGAGCTGTTTTTT
.	TRBV7-9	.	TRBJ2-1	CASSLIDEQFF	TGTGCCAGCAGCTTGATCGATGAGCAGTTCTTC
.	TRBV7-3	TRBD1	TRBJ2-7	CASNRGRYEQYF	TGTGCCAGCAACAGGGGGCGCTACGAGCAGTACTTC
.	TRBV21-1	.	TRBJ1-5	CASSPLDRPYSNQPQHF	TGTGCCAGCAGCCCATTGGACAGGCCTTATAGCAATCAGCCCCAGCATTTT
few	TRBV21-1	.	TRBJ1-5	CASSKEVSTGCDQPQHF	TGTGCCAGCAGCAAAGAGGTGTCGACAGGGTGCGATCAGCCCCAGCATTTT
.	TRBV2	.	TRBJ1-4	CASRGDNEKLFF	TGTGCCAGCAGAGGGGATAATGAAAAACTGTTTTTT
.	TRBV18	TRBD2	TRBJ2-2	CASSPSVPLAGGTNTGELFF	TGTGCCAGCTCACCATCCGTCCCTCTAGCGGGAGGTACGAACACCGGGGAGCTGTTTTTT
few	TRBV5-7	.	TRBJ1-1	CASSLVGEANTEAFF	TGTGCCAGCAGCTTGGTAGGGGAGGCGAACACTGAAGCTTTCTTT
few	TRBV7-2	.	TRBJ2-3	CASSRAGWGTDTQYF	TGTGCCAGCAGCCGCGCGGGATGGGGCACAGATACGCAGTATTTT
.	TRBV4-1	.	TRBJ1-3	CASSQGAGVSGNTIYF	TGCGCCAGCAGCCAAGGGGCCGGGGTTAGTGGAAACACCATATATTTT
.	TRBV2	.	TRBJ2-4	CASREGVRLAKNIQYF	TGTGCCAGCAGGGAGGGAGTGCGGCTAGCCAAAAACATTCAGTACTTC
.	TRBV28	.	TRBJ1-5	CASSFGGGTQHF	TGTGCCAGCAGTTTCGGGGGCGGGACCCAGCATTTT
.	TRBV7-6	.	TRBJ2-1	CASSLATETGGQFF	TGTGCCAGCAGCTTAGCGACTGAAACCGGGGGGCAGTTCTTC
.	TRBV9	TRBD2	TRBJ2-5	CASSVSSLLAGVQETQYF	TGTGCCAGCAGCGTATCCTCTCTACTAGCGGGAGTCCAAGAGACCCAGTACTTC
once	TRBV4-1	.	TRBJ2-7	CASSPQGGAGVMIYEQYF	TGCGCCAGCAGCCCCCAGGGGGGGGCAGGGGTAATGATCTACGAGCAGTACTTC
.	TRBV28	.	TRBJ1-2	CASSFLRTGVDGYTF	TGTGCCAGCAGTTTCCTCCGGACGGGGGTTGATGGCTACACCTTC
.	TRBV2	TRBD2	TRBJ2-3	CASSVGSGMMDTQYF	TGTGCCAGCAGTGTAGGTAGCGGGATGATGGATACGCAGTATTTT